The rows below give T cell receptor beta chains drawn from one sample of a study of long-term antiretroviral therapy in people with HIV. Clones were read by immunoSEQ multiplex PCR, and TCRdb kept only the in-frame ones, dropping some. The data show about 22,000 clones, roughly 76% seen once. This sample comprised unsorted PBMCs, obtained approximately 1.8 years before starting antiretroviral therapy. Receptors originate from a woman in her forties with HIV. Each CDR3 is given with its conserved first and last residue. A clone size is listed for some rows: how often the clone was seen (once, few, many), or a class if it is expanded.

V	J	size	CDR3
TRBV29-1	TRBJ2-7	few	CSAKGQGGEQYF
TRBV25-1	TRBJ2-2	NA	CASSEASGRATGELFF
TRBV19	TRBJ1-2	NA	CASSRQGTNYGYTF
TRBV9	TRBJ2-1	NA	CASSWGPLSYNEQFF
TRBV10-3	TRBJ2-7	NA	CAISDPGSNPTISSYEQYF
TRBV7-2	TRBJ2-2	NA	CASSPLNRAGELFF
TRBV5-5	TRBJ2-1	NA	CASSLEGTGGLQYEQFF
TRBV5-8	TRBJ2-1	NA	CASSLGGTNNEQFF
TRBV30	TRBJ2-7	NA	CAWSTGGREQYF
TRBV5-1	TRBJ1-1	NA	CASSPRSPGNTEAFF
TRBV5-1	TRBJ1-6	NA	CASSSNSGDSPLHF
TRBV5-1	TRBJ1-1	NA	CASSYDGPMNTEAFF
TRBV27	TRBJ1-2	NA	CASSTVSGAQNYGYTF
TRBV6-5	TRBJ1-5	few	CASSRQGGQPQHF
TRBV6-5	TRBJ2-3	NA	CASSYSQGSTDTQYF
TRBV10-1	TRBJ1-5	NA	CASAGGSNQPQHF
TRBV9	TRBJ2-1	NA	CASSSPEGLAGGSSYNEQFF
TRBV19	TRBJ1-5	NA	CASWWGLSNQPQHF
TRBV6-6	TRBJ2-2	large	CASSSTGAANTGELFF
TRBV14	TRBJ2-1	NA	CASSPRLAGPYNEQFF
TRBV19	TRBJ1-2	NA	CASSMGDRERAVYGYTF
TRBV27	TRBJ2-3	NA	CASTPGQGTDTQYF
TRBV2	TRBJ2-7	NA	CASSARTDGEQYF
TRBV28	TRBJ2-6	NA	CASSFLDSGANVLTF
TRBV5-6	TRBJ2-2	NA	CASSFGTGNTGELFF
TRBV5-1	TRBJ2-7	NA	CASSPGPLEVSEQYF
TRBV27	TRBJ2-3	NA	CASSPGLAGARRGDTQYF
TRBV4-1	TRBJ2-1	NA	CASSQDPVLGQGSYNEQFF
TRBV4-3	TRBJ2-7	few	CASSQDLAYEQYF